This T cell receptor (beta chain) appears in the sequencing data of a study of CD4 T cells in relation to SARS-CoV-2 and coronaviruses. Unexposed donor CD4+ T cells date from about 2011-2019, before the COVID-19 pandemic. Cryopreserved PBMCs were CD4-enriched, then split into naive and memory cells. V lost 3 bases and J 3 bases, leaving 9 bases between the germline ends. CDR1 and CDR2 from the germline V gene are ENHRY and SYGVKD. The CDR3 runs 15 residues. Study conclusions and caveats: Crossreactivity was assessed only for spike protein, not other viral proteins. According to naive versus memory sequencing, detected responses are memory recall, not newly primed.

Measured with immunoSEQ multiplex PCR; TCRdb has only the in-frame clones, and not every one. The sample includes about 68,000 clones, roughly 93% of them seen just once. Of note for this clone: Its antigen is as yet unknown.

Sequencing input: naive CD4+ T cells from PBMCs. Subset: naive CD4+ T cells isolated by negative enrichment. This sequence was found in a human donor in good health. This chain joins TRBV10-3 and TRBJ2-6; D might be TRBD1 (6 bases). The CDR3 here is CAISEGGGGANVLTF. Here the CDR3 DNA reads TGTGCCATCAGTGAAGGGGGTGGTGGGGCCAACGTCCTGACTTTC.